The sequence of this T cell receptor (beta chain) was determined in a study of T cells after yellow fever vaccination. This clonotype was counted ten times or more. TCRdb re-called the 5' RACE reads through MiXCR, storing one row per CDR3 protein. The sample includes about 240,000 distinct CDR3 sequences, more than 3.5% of them seen just once. The V and J ends lost 5 bases and 4 bases respectively, with 14 bases between them. Germline V gene sequence: CDR1 SGHVS, CDR2 FQNEAQ. The CDR3 length is 14 residues. The source is a man younger than 35 who received the YFV17D yellow fever vaccine. The chain employs TRBV7-8 and TRBJ2-5, with D unclear. The sequencing used PBMCs, collected 15 days after the yellow fever booster vaccination. CDR3: CASSPFSFRETQYF. The CDR3 DNA sequence: TGTGCCAGCAGCCCCTTCAGTTTCCGAGAGACCCAGTACTTC.